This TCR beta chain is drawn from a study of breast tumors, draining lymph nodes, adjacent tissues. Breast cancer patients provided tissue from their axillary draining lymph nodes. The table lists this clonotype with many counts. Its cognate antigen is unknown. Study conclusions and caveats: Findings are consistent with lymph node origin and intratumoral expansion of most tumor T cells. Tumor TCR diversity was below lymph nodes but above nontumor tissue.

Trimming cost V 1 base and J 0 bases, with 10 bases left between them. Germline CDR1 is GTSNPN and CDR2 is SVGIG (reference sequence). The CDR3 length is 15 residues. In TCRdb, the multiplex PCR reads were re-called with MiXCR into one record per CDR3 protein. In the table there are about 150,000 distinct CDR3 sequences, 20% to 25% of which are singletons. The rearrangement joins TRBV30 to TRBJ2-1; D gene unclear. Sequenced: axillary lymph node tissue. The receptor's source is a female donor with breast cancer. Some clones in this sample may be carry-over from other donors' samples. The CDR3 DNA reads TGTGCCTGGAGTGGGGTTTCAAGCTCCTACAATGAGCAGTTCTTC. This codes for CAWSGVSSSYNEQFF.